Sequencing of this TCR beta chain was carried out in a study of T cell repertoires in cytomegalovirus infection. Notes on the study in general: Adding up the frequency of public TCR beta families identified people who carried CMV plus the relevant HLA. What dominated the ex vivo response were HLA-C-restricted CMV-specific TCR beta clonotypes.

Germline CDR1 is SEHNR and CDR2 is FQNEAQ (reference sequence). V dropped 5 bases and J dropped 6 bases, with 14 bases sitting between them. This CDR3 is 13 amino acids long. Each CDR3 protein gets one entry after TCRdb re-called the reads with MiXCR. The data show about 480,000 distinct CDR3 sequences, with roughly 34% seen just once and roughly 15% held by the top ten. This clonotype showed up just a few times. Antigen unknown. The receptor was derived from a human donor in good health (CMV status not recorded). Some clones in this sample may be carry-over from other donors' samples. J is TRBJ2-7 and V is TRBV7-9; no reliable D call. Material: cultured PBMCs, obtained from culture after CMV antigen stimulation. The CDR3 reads CASSPNLGGEQYF. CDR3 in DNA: TGTGCCAGCAGCCCCAACCTAGGCGGCGAGCAGTACTTC. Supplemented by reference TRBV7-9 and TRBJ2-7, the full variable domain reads DTGVSQNPRHKITKRGQNVTFRCDPISEHNRLYWYRQTLGQGPEFLTYFQNEAQLEKSRLLSDRFSAERPKGSFSTLEIQRTEQGDSAMYLCASSPNLGGEQYFGPGTRLTVT.